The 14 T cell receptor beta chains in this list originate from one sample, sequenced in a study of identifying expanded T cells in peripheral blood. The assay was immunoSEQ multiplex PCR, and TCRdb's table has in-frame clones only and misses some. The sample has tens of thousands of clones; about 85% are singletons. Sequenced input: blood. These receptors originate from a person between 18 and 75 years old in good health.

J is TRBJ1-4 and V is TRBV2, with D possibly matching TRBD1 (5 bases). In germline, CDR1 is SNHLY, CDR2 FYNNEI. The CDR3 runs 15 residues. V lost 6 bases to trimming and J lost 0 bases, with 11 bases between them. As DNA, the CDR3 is TGTGCCAGCAGACAGGACGTTGCAACTAATGAAAAACTGTTTTTT. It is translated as CASRQDVATNEKLFF.

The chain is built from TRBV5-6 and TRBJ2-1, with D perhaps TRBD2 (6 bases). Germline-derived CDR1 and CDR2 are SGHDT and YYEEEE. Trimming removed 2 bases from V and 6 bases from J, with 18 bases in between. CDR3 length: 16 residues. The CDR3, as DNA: TGTGCCAGCAGCTTCCGTTTGGGACTTCAAGCCAATGAGCAGTTCTTC. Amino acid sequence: CASSFRLGLQANEQFF.

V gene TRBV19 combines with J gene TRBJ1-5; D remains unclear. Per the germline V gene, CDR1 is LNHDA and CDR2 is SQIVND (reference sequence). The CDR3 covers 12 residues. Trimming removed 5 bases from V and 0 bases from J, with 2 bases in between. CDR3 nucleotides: TGTGCCAGTAGTGTTAGCAATCAGCCCCAGCATTTT. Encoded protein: CASSVSNQPQHF.

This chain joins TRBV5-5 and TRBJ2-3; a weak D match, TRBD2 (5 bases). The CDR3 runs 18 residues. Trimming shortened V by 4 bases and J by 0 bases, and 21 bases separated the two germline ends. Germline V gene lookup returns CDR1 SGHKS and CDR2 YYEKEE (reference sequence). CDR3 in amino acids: CASSRSGVDYRSTDTQYF. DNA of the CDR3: TGTGCCAGCAGCAGGTCTGGGGTTGACTACCGAAGCACAGATACGCAGTATTTT.

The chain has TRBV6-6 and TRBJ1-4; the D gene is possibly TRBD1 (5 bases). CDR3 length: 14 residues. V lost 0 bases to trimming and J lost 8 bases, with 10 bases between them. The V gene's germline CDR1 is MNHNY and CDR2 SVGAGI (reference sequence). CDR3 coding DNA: TGTGCCAGCAGTTACTCGATCCGGGGCGAAAAACTGTTTTTT. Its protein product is CASSYSIRGEKLFF.

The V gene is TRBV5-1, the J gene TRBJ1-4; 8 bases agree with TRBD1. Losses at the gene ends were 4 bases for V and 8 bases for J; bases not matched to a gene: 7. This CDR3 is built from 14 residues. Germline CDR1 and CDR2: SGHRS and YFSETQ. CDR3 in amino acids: CASSQGAGGEKLFF. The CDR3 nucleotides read TGCGCCAGCAGCCAGGGGGCAGGGGGAGAAAAACTGTTTTTT.

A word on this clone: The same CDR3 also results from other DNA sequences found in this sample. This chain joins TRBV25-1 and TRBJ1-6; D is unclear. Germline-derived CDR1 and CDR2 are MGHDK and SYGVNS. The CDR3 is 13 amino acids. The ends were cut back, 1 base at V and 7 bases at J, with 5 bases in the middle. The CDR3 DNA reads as TGTGCCAGCAGTGAATTGGAGAATTCACCCCTCCACTTT. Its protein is CASSELENSPLHF.

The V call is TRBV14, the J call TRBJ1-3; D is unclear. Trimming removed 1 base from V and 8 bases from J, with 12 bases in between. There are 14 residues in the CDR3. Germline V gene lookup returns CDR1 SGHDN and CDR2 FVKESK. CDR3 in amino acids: CASSQVGSPHTIYF. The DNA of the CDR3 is TGTGCCAGCAGCCAAGTTGGCTCTCCGCACACCATATATTTT.

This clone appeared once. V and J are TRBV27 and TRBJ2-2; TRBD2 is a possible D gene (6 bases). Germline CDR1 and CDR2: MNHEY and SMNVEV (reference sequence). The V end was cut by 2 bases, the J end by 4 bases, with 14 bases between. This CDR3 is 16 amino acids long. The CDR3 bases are TGTGCCAGCAGTTTAGAGGTTACGGGAGTCACCGGGGAGCTGTTTTTT. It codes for CASSLEVTGVTGELFF.

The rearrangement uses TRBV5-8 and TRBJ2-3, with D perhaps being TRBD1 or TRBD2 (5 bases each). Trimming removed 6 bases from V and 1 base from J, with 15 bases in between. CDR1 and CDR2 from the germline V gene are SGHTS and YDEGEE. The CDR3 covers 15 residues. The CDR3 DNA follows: TGTGCCAGCAACAAATATGTGGGGGGCACAGATACGCAGTATTTT. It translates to CASNKYVGGTDTQYF.

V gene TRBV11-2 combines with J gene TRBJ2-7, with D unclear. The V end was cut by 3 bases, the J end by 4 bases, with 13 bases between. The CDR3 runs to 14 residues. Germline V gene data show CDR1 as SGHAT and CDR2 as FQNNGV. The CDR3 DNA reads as TGTGCCAGCAGCTTCTATGGTCCCCATTACGAGCAGTACTTC. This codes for CASSFYGPHYEQYF. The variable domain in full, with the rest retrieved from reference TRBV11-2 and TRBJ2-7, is EAGVAQSPRYKIIEKRQSVAFWCNPISGHATLYWYQQILGQGPKLLIQFQNNGVVDDSQLPKDRFSAERLKGVDSTLKIQPAKLEDSAVYLCASSFYGPHYEQYFGPGTRLTVT.

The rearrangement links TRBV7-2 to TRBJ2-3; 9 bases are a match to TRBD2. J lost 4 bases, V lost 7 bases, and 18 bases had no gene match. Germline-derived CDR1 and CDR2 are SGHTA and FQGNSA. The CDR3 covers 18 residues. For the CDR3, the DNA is TGTGCCAGCATTCTAAACCCCCCCTTAGCGGGAGAGGCAGATACGCAGTATTTT. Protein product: CASILNPPLAGEADTQYF. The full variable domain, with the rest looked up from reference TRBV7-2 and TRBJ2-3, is GAGVSQSPSNKVTEKGKDVELRCDPISGHTALYWYRQSLGQGLEFLIYFQGNSAPDKSGLPSDRFSAERTGGSVSTLTIQRTQQEDSAVYLCASILNPPLAGEADTQYFGPGTRLTVL.

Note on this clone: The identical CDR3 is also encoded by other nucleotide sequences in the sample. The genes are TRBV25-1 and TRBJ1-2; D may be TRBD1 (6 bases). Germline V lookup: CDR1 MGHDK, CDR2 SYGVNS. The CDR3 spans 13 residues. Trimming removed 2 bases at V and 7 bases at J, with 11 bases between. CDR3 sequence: CASSEIRGGGYTF. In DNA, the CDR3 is TGTGCCAGCAGTGAAATCAGGGGCGGTGGCTACACCTTC.

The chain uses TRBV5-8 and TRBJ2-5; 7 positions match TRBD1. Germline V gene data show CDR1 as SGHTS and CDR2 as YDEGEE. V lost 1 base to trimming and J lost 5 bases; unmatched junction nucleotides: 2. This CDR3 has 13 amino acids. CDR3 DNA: TGTGCCAGCAGCTTGTTCAGGGGGGAGACCCAGTACTTC. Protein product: CASSLFRGETQYF.